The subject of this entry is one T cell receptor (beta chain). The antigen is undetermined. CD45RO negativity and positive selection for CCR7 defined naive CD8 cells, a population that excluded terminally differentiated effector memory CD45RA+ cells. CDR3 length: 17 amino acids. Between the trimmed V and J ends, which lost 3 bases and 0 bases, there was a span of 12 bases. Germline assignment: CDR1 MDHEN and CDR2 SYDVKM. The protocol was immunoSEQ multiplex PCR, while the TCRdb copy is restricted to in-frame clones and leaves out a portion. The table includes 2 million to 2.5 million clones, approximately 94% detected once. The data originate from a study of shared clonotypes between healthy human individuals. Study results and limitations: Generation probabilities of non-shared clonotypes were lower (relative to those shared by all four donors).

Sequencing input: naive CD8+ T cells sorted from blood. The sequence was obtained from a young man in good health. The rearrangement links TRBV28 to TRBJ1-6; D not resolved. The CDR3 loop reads CASSFREESSYNSPLHF. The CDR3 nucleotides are TGTGCCAGCAGTTTTCGTGAGGAGAGCTCCTATAATTCACCCCTCCACTTT.